The T cell receptor beta chain under discussion was sequenced for a study of T cell responses to AZD1222 COVID-19 vaccine. Method: immunoSEQ multiplex PCR; TCRdb's copy keeps in-frame clones and lacks some. The sample has 130,000 to 150,000 clones, about 93% seen once; the top ten hold about 3%. The CDR3 has 16 amino acids. V trimming: 2 bases; J trimming: 5 bases; junction bases outside the gene matches: 12. The germline gives CDR1 MNHNS, CDR2 SASEGT. This clone was observed a handful of times. This specimen consisted of peripheral blood, obtained on day 0 of MenACWY control vaccination. The chain combines TRBV6-1 with TRBJ2-7; 7 bases line up with TRBD2. The sequence was collected from an adult in good health. In DNA, the CDR3 is TGTGCCAGCAGTGAAAATCGGGGGGAGATCAGCCACGAGCAGTACTTC. It yields the protein CASSENRGEISHEQYF.